This TCR beta chain was sequenced during a study of identical twins. Whole-study findings and limits: Fewer insertions characterized abundant cord blood beta clonotypes, whereas memory repertoires showed none.

This CDR3 contains 13 residues. V lost 3 bases, J lost 2 bases, and 11 bases lay in between. The germline CDR1 and CDR2 sequences are DFQATT and SNEGSKA (reference sequence). One entry per CDR3 protein, called by TCRdb with MiXCR from the 5' RACE reads. This table has under 500,000 distinct CDR3 sequences, around 15% appearing once. On this clonotype: Its antigen remains unidentified.

Another study also made use of these data, one on yellow fever vaccine responses in identical twins.

The clonotype comes from a young woman in good health. Source material: CD4+ T cells sorted from blood. The gene calls are TRBV20-1 and TRBJ2-7; D remains unclear. The CDR3 protein is CSASSQKAYEQYF. In nucleotides, the CDR3 is TGCAGTGCTAGTTCGCAGAAAGCCTACGAGCAGTACTTC.